These 19 T cell receptor beta chains came from one sample sequenced in a study of control samples from healthy donors and cancer patients. Measured with immunoSEQ multiplex PCR; TCRdb has only the in-frame clones, and not every one. The table includes tens of thousands of clones, about 90% detected once. The sample comprised PBMCs. The receptors here all came from a man in his 60s with colorectal cancer.

The chain recombines TRBV30 with TRBJ2-7; 8 bases are a match to TRBD1. Trimming at V came to 3 bases and at J to 1 base, leaving 5 bases not matched to a gene. There are 14 residues in the CDR3. CDR1 GTSNPN and CDR2 SVGIG come from the germline V gene (reference sequence). CDR3 DNA sequence: TGTGCCTGGAGGGGGACAGGCCTTTCCTACGAGCAGTACTTC. Protein product: CAWRGTGLSYEQYF. Using reference TRBV30 and TRBJ2-7 for the parts outside the CDR3, the full variable domain is SQTIHQWPATLVQPVGSPLSLECTVEGTSNPNLYWYRQAAGRGLQLLFYSVGIGQISSEVPQNLSASRPQDRQFILSSKKLLLSDSGFYLCAWRGTGLSYEQYFGPGTRLTVT.

This chain links TRBV20-1 with TRBJ2-5, with unresolved D. The CDR3 runs to 11 residues. The V gene lost 7 bases and the J gene lost 2 bases, with 8 bases spanning the gap. Germline lookup yields CDR1 DFQATT and CDR2 SNEGSKA (reference sequence). The CDR3 bases are TGCAGTGACAGACTTCAAGAGACCCAGTACTTC. It is translated as CSDRLQETQYF.

The chain links TRBV2 to TRBJ2-5; 8 bases align to TRBD2. CDR3 length: 16 amino acids. With 4 bases clipped from V and 1 base from J, the junction kept 8 bases outside the gene matches. Germline V gives CDR1 SNHLY, CDR2 FYNNEI. The CDR3 here is CASSAGGSQGQETQYF. CDR3 DNA sequence: TGTGCCAGCAGTGCGGGGGGGAGCCAGGGCCAAGAGACCCAGTACTTC.

V gene TRBV4-1 combines with J gene TRBJ2-5; the match to TRBD1 covers 12 bases. Germline V gives CDR1 MGHRA, CDR2 YSYEKL. J gave up 4 bases and V 4 bases, and 10 bases lay outside the gene matches. The CDR3 is made up of 17 amino acids. In nucleotides, the CDR3 is TGCGCCAGCAGCCCTGGCCCGGGACAGGGGGCTCGAGAGACCCAGTACTTC. Protein sequence: CASSPGPGQGARETQYF.

This sequence joins TRBV2 and TRBJ1-1; TRBD1 agrees at 9 bases. Germline loops: CDR1 SNHLY, CDR2 FYNNEI. The CDR3 covers 14 residues. Trimming at V came to 6 bases and at J to 6 bases, leaving 8 bases not matched to a gene. CDR3 sequence reads: CASSPDRGRPEAFF. DNA of the CDR3: TGTGCCAGCAGCCCGGACAGGGGAAGACCTGAAGCTTTCTTT.

The count of this clone is one. The chain combines TRBV27 with TRBJ1-1; D is possibly TRBD1 (6 bases). Trimming took 1 base from V and 4 from J, leaving 13 bases between them. Germline assignment: CDR1 MNHEY and CDR2 SMNVEV (reference sequence). The CDR3 loop spans 15 amino acids. CDR3 in DNA: TGTGCCAGCAGTTTATTAACGGGGGCTGGCACTGAAGCTTTCTTT. Its translation is CASSLLTGAGTEAFF.

V gene TRBV5-1 combines with J gene TRBJ1-1, with D hard to call. This CDR3 has 13 residues. The germline gives CDR1 SGHRS, CDR2 YFSETQ. V was clipped by 7 bases and J by 2 bases, with 12 bases between them. CDR3 nucleotides: TGCGCCAGCGCCCCCCAACACAACACTGAAGCTTTCTTT. This gives the protein CASAPQHNTEAFF. Using reference TRBV5-1 and TRBJ1-1 for the parts outside the CDR3, the full variable domain is KAGVTQTPRYLIKTRGQQVTLSCSPISGHRSVSWYQQTPGQGLQFLFEYFSETQRNKGNFPGRFSGRQFSNSRSEMNVSTLELGDSALYLCASAPQHNTEAFFGQGTRLTVV.

The rearrangement links TRBV5-6 to TRBJ2-2, with D possibly TRBD2 on 6 matching bases. Germline CDR1 is SGHDT and CDR2 is YYEEEE. Trimming took off 0 bases at V and 4 bases at J, with 13 bases between the two ends. The CDR3 runs to 16 residues. The DNA for the CDR3 is TGTGCCAGCAGCTTGGAAGCGCAGGGAGGCACCGGGGAGCTGTTTTTT. Protein: CASSLEAQGGTGELFF.

V usage is TRBV10-2 and J usage is TRBJ1-2, with a tentative D call TRBD1 (6 bases). The CDR3 sequence is 13 residues long. V was trimmed by 4 bases and J by 2 bases, leaving 8 bases between them. Germline values: CDR1 WSHSY, CDR2 SAAADI. In nucleotides, the CDR3 is TGCGCCAGCAGTGTGGGGGCGAACTATGGCTACACCTTC. This encodes CASSVGANYGYTF.

This clone showed up just once. The chain recombines TRBV19 with TRBJ1-1, with D unresolved. The germline V and J ends were trimmed by 1 base and 2 bases, with 8 bases remaining between them. This CDR3 has 14 amino acids. Germline V gene lookup returns CDR1 LNHDA and CDR2 SQIVND (reference sequence). This chain's CDR3 is CASSIVAANTEAFF. As DNA, the CDR3 is TGTGCCAGTAGTATAGTCGCGGCTAACACTGAAGCTTTCTTT. Together with reference TRBV19 and TRBJ1-1, the CDR3 gives the full variable domain: DGGITQSPKYLFRKEGQNVTLSCEQNLNHDAMYWYRQDPGQGLRLIYYSQIVNDFQKGDIAEGYSVSREKKESFPLTVTSAQKNPTAFYLCASSIVAANTEAFFGQGTRLTVV.

In DNA, the CDR3 is TGTGCCAGCAGACCTCAATCCTATAATTCACCCCTCCACTTT. Its translation is CASRPQSYNSPLHF. The rearrangement joins TRBV13 to TRBJ1-6; no clear D gene. Germline loops: CDR1 PRHDT, CDR2 FYEKMQ (reference sequence). V was trimmed by 6 bases and J by 1 base, leaving 7 bases between them. This CDR3 has 14 amino acids. The whole variable domain, remainder taken from reference TRBV13 and TRBJ1-6, is AAGVIQSPRHLIKEKRETATLKCYPIPRHDTVYWYQQGPGQDPQFLISFYEKMQSDKGSIPDRFSAQQFSDYHSELNMSSLELGDSALYFCASRPQSYNSPLHFGNGTRLTVT.

The genes are TRBV11-3 and TRBJ2-7; 11 positions agree with TRBD2. Germline V gives CDR1 SGHNT, CDR2 YENEEA. J lost 4 bases, V lost 5 bases, and 7 bases had no gene match. There are 15 residues in the CDR3. Written as DNA, the CDR3 is TGTGCCAGCAGCCCTAGCGGGGGGCCCGTATACGAGCAGTACTTC. It specifies CASSPSGGPVYEQYF.

The chain uses TRBV3-1 (or the pseudogene TRBV3-2) and TRBJ2-7; D is ambiguous. The CDR3 runs 14 residues. Per the germline V gene, CDR1 is LGHDT and CDR2 is YNNKEL (reference sequence). With 1 base removed from V and 6 bases from J, the gap between germline ends came to 13 bases. CDR3 amino acids: CASSQVAGSPEQYF. DNA for the CDR3: TGTGCCAGCAGCCAAGTGGCCGGGTCCCCCGAGCAGTACTTC.

The rearrangement uses TRBV4-1 and TRBJ1-4, with D possibly matching TRBD1 (5 bases). Trimming took 0 bases from V and 0 from J, leaving 14 bases between them. This CDR3 spans 18 amino acids. The germline V gene has CDR1 MGHRA and CDR2 YSYEKL. The CDR3 region has the DNA TGCGCCAGCAGCCAAGATAGGCACAGGTCCTCAACTAATGAAAAACTGTTTTTT. Translation: CASSQDRHRSSTNEKLFF.

This chain connects TRBV6-6 to TRBJ1-2, with D possibly being TRBD1 (6 bases). Looked up from germline, CDR1 is MNHNY and CDR2 is SVGAGI (reference sequence). Trimming took 5 bases from V and 6 from J, leaving 19 bases between them. The length of the CDR3 is 15 residues. This CDR3 is CASSPPGWGADGYTF. DNA of the CDR3: TGTGCCAGCAGTCCCCCCGGGTGGGGGGCGGATGGCTACACCTTC.

This chain uses TRBV2 with TRBJ2-7; 8 positions match TRBD2. The germline V gene encodes CDR1 SNHLY and CDR2 FYNNEI. The CDR3 totals 13 residues. Unmatched junction bases numbered 5, after V lost 6 bases and J lost 4 bases. CDR3 sequence reads: CASRAGGGYEQYF. The CDR3 region has the DNA TGTGCCAGCAGGGCGGGGGGCGGATACGAGCAGTACTTC.

This chain joins TRBV4-1 and TRBJ2-3, with D perhaps TRBD2 (6 bases). V gave up 1 base and J gave up 1 base, with 9 bases separating them. This CDR3 has 15 residues. Germline V lookup: CDR1 MGHRA, CDR2 YSYEKL. CDR3 loop: CASSQAGERTDTQYF. In DNA, the CDR3 is TGCGCCAGCAGCCAAGCGGGGGAACGCACAGATACGCAGTATTTT.

The chain combines TRBV18 with TRBJ2-7; D gene unclear. Germline loops: CDR1 KGHSH, CDR2 LQKENI. The CDR3 is made up of 12 amino acids. Trimming took off 2 bases at V and 5 bases at J, with 7 bases between the two ends. CDR3 amino acids: CASSPNIDEQYF. CDR3 sequence (DNA): TGTGCCAGCTCACCAAACATTGACGAGCAGTACTTC.

The CDR3 reads CASSQDAGLGANSPLHF. For the CDR3, the DNA is TGCGCCAGCAGCCAAGATGCGGGGCTCGGCGCCAATTCACCCCTCCACTTT. This chain links TRBV4-3 with TRBJ1-6; tentatively, D is TRBD1 (5 bases). The germline CDR1 and CDR2 sequences are LGHNA and YSLEER. The CDR3 consists of 17 residues. Trimming cost V 0 bases and J 7 bases, with 16 bases left between them.